This TCR beta chain was sequenced for a study of T cell repertoires in cytomegalovirus infection. One entry per CDR3 protein, called by TCRdb with MiXCR from the reads. The table has hundreds of thousands of distinct CDR3 sequences, under 40% seen once. Study results and limitations: Ex vivo, HLA-C-restricted CMV-specific TCR beta clonotypes prevailed over the rest of the response.

This clonotype has ten or more counts. Its antigen is not known. Material for sequencing was PBMCs. This receptor was taken from a human donor in good health (CMV status not recorded). Some clones in this sample may be carry-over from other donors' samples.

This CDR3 is CASIPTNTGELFF. For the CDR3, the DNA is TGTGCCAGCATCCCTACGAACACCGGGGAGCTGTTTTTT. V gene TRBV6-2 or TRBV6-3 combines with J gene TRBJ2-2; D not certain. The CDR3 has 13 residues. The germline V and J ends were trimmed by 7 bases and 0 bases, with 6 bases remaining between them. The germline gives CDR1 MNHEY, CDR2 SVGEGT.